This TCR beta chain came from a study of T cells in Graves' hyperthyroidism and ophthalmopathy. Regarding the study as a whole: Blood samples included most of the expanded thyroid clonotypes exceeding 0.001.

This clonotype has ten or more counts. The antigen is unknown. Graves' hyperthyroidism without ophthalmopathy progression within 18 months was termed stable. Patients aged 18 to 65 had newly diagnosed hyperthyroidism lasting under 2 months. Clinical symptoms, serum thyroxine and TRAb, thyroid ultrasound and orbital computed tomography together formed the diagnostic basis. The CDR3 runs 15 residues. Germline V gene lookup returns CDR1 SEHNR and CDR2 FQNEAQ (reference sequence). V lost 0 bases, J lost 1 base, and 0 bases stayed unmatched. Researchers took RNA transcripts and amplified the TCR beta CDR3 regions from them. Using the HTBI primer set, a first-round RT-PCR was run on the TCR CDR3. TCRdb ran MiXCR on the multiplex PCR reads and lists one entry per CDR3 protein. The sample has about 360,000 distinct CDR3 sequences, about 13% seen once.

The V gene is TRBV7-9, the J gene TRBJ2-3; TRBD2 aligns across 8 bases. The source is a woman aged 18-30 years with Graves' hyperthyroidism. The sequencing input was blood. The CDR3 reads CASSLAAGGTDTQYF. The CDR3 DNA reads TGTGCCAGCAGCTTAGCAGCGGGGGGCACAGATACGCAGTATTTT. Full variable domain (rest looked up from reference TRBV7-9 and TRBJ2-3): DTGVSQNPRHKITKRGQNVTFRCDPISEHNRLYWYRQTLGQGPEFLTYFQNEAQLEKSRLLSDRFSAERPKGSFSTLEIQRTEQGDSAMYLCASSLAAGGTDTQYFGPGTRLTVL.